This entry lists 12 T cell receptor beta chains sequenced from one sample in a study of CD8 T cells in ankylosing spondylitis. TCRdb redid the calling of the 5' RACE reads with MiXCR, one entry per CDR3 protein. The sample includes about 280,000 distinct CDR3 sequences, over 15% seen only once; the top ten take under 8.5%. Sequencing used blood, either unsorted or a sorted T cell fraction (not recorded which). The receptors come from a male donor with ankylosing spondylitis or in good health (not recorded which).

This clonotype was seen ten or more times. The chain is built from TRBV3-1 and TRBJ1-4; D unclear. The CDR3 totals 16 residues. CDR1 and CDR2 (germline): LGHDT, YNNKEL (reference sequence). Trimming removed 0 bases at V and 5 bases at J, with 13 bases between. The CDR3 DNA is TGTGCCAGCAGCCAAGATTTAGGGATCCAGAATGAAAAACTGTTTTTT. It is translated as CASSQDLGIQNEKLFF.

The chain joins TRBV10-3 to TRBJ2-1; weak D call: TRBD2 (5 bases). The CDR3 sequence is 12 residues long. CDR1 ENHRY and CDR2 SYGVKD come from the germline V gene. V lost 7 bases, J lost 5 bases, and 9 bases lay in between. CDR3 amino acids: CAITGNDNEQFF. The DNA of the CDR3 is TGTGCCATCACCGGGAATGACAATGAGCAGTTCTTC.

J is TRBJ2-7 and V is TRBV5-1; 10 bases map to TRBD1. The CDR3 is 14 residues long. V was pared by 4 bases and J by 6 bases, with 7 bases of the junction left unmatched. Germline V gene lookup returns CDR1 SGHRS and CDR2 YFSETQ. The DNA for the CDR3 is TGCGCCAGCAGCGGCCGGGACAGGGGCTGCGAGCAGTACGTC. It yields the protein CASSGRDRGCEQYV.

Worth noting for this clonotype: The germline gene is not matched at one end of the junction; a read error may be the cause. The chain combines TRBV4-2 with TRBJ1-1, with a weak D call TRBD1 (5 bases). This CDR3 contains 17 residues. Germline values: CDR1 LGHNA, CDR2 YNFKEQ. This chain's CDR3 is CTSSQADPGLRGTEAFF. As DNA, the CDR3 is TGTACCAGCAGCCAAGCTGACCCAGGGTTAAGGGGCACTGAAGCTTTCTTT.

In this sample, this clonotype turned up a few times. The chain uses TRBV2 and TRBJ1-5; D is uncertain. Germline values: CDR1 SNHLY, CDR2 FYNNEI. V was cut by 3 bases and J by 1 base, with 4 bases left in between. CDR3 length: 13 residues. CDR3 region: CASSEESNQPQHF. The DNA of the CDR3 is TGTGCCAGCAGTGAGGAGAGCAATCAGCCCCAGCATTTT.

V gene TRBV5-1 combines with J gene TRBJ2-3; D is unresolved. Trimming took 3 bases from V and 0 from J, leaving 5 bases between them. CDR1 SGHRS and CDR2 YFSETQ come from the germline V gene. CDR3 length equals 13 residues. This chain's CDR3 is CASSSVSTDTQYF. CDR3 DNA sequence: TGCGCCAGCAGCTCCGTTAGCACAGATACGCAGTATTTT.

This clonotype was counted a few times. V is TRBV3-1 and J is TRBJ2-3, with D possibly TRBD2 on 5 matching bases. CDR3 length equals 14 residues. CDR1 is LGHDT and CDR2 is YNNKEL in the germline V gene (reference sequence). V was trimmed by 1 base and J by 2 bases, leaving 7 bases between them. As DNA, the CDR3 is TGTGCCAGCAGCCAAGTACTAGTCACAGATACGCAGTATTTT. This encodes CASSQVLVTDTQYF.

V usage is TRBV2 and J usage is TRBJ1-6, with TRBD1 as a possible D gene (5 bases). V shed 3 bases and J shed 10 bases, with 16 bases lying between them. This CDR3 spans 15 amino acids. The V gene's germline CDR1 is SNHLY and CDR2 FYNNEI. CDR3 in amino acids: CASSEGGTIGSPLHF. CDR3 nucleotides: TGTGCCAGCAGTGAGGGCGGGACGATCGGCTCACCCCTCCACTTT.

V gene TRBV14 combines with J gene TRBJ1-3; D call uncertain. V dropped 4 bases and J dropped 3 bases, with 13 bases sitting between them. Germline-derived CDR1 and CDR2 are SGHDN and FVKESK. The CDR3 has 15 residues. The CDR3 loop is CASSLGRNRGNTIYF. CDR3 sequence (DNA): TGTGCCAGCAGCCTAGGCAGAAACCGTGGAAACACCATATATTTT.

The chain combines TRBV12-3 or TRBV12-4 with TRBJ2-1; weak D call: TRBD1 (5 bases). Trimming removed 1 base at V and 2 bases at J, with 6 bases between. This CDR3 has 14 amino acids. The CDR3 sequence is CASSLEGAYNEQFF. CDR3 bases: TGTGCCAGCAGTTTAGAAGGGGCCTACAATGAGCAGTTCTTC.

In its sample, this clonotype was seen many times. This sequence joins TRBV20-1 and TRBJ2-5; no reliable D call. V was clipped by 1 base and J by 9 bases, with 18 bases between them. From germline, CDR1 is DFQATT and CDR2 SNEGSKA (reference sequence). This CDR3 is 14 amino acids long. CDR3: CSARGQSAWMAQYF. The CDR3 region has the DNA TGCAGTGCTAGAGGACAATCTGCCTGGATGGCCCAGTACTTC.

This clonotype showed up just a few times. This sequence joins TRBV20-1 and TRBJ2-5; the match to TRBD1 covers 9 bases. CDR1 is DFQATT, CDR2 SNEGSKA, per germline (reference sequence). The J segment lost 5 bases and the V segment lost 0 bases, leaving 10 bases of the junction unmatched. The CDR3 length is 16 residues. CDR3 in DNA: TGCAGTGCTAGAGATCTTAACAGGGGGCGCGGGGAGACCCAGTACTTC. Translating it yields CSARDLNRGRGETQYF.